These T cell receptor beta chains were read from a single sample in a study of T cell responses to AZD1222 COVID-19 vaccine. Clones were read by immunoSEQ multiplex PCR, and TCRdb kept only the in-frame ones, dropping some. The repertoire includes roughly 96,000 clones, 85% to 90% of them detected once, and less than 3.5% sits in the top ten. Sequencing was performed on peripheral blood, taken on day 0 of AZD1222 vaccination. Every receptor here comes from an adult in good health. CDR3s include the opening cysteine and the closing phenylalanine or tryptophan. Fields, in order: clone size, D gene, V gene, J gene, CDR3 protein, CDR3 DNA. D genes are given only for firm matches. Clone size appears in some rows only: once, few, many, or a class for an expanded clone.

clone size: .; D gene: TRBD1; V gene: TRBV6-5; J gene: TRBJ1-1; CDR3 protein: CASSRPGQGKTEAFF; CDR3 DNA: TGTGCCAGCAGTCGCCCGGGACAGGGTAAAACTGAAGCTTTCTTT
clone size: .; D gene: TRBD2; V gene: TRBV5-1; J gene: TRBJ2-1; CDR3 protein: CASSIFSGNAYNEQFF; CDR3 DNA: TGCGCCAGCAGCATTTTTAGCGGGAACGCCTACAATGAGCAGTTCTTC
clone size: once; D gene: .; V gene: TRBV5-4; J gene: TRBJ1-1; CDR3 protein: CASSLGPTGNTEAFF; CDR3 DNA: TGTGCCAGCAGCTTGGGCCCGACAGGGAACACTGAAGCTTTCTTT
clone size: .; D gene: .; V gene: TRBV2; J gene: TRBJ1-2; CDR3 protein: CASSPRGEDYGYTF; CDR3 DNA: TGTGCCAGCAGTCCAAGGGGGGAGGACTATGGCTACACCTTC
clone size: .; D gene: TRBD2; V gene: TRBV27; J gene: TRBJ2-7; CDR3 protein: CASTRTGLSNEQYF; CDR3 DNA: TGTGCCAGCACCAGAACGGGACTATCGAACGAGCAGTACTTC
clone size: .; D gene: .; V gene: TRBV30; J gene: TRBJ1-5; CDR3 protein: CAWRSSSNQPQHF; CDR3 DNA: TGTGCCTGGAGGTCGAGTAGCAATCAGCCCCAGCATTTT
clone size: .; D gene: .; V gene: TRBV11-2; J gene: TRBJ1-2; CDR3 protein: CASSLISGESSSGYTF; CDR3 DNA: TGTGCCAGCAGCTTAATTTCGGGGGAATCGTCGTCTGGCTACACCTTC
clone size: .; D gene: .; V gene: TRBV18; J gene: TRBJ2-1; CDR3 protein: CASSPPDRLQHNEQFF; CDR3 DNA: TGTGCCAGCTCACCACCGGACCGATTACAGCACAATGAGCAGTTCTTC
clone size: few; D gene: TRBD1; V gene: TRBV9; J gene: TRBJ1-2; CDR3 protein: CASSTRTGGEYGYTF; CDR3 DNA: TGTGCCAGCAGCACTCGGACAGGGGGCGAATATGGCTACACCTTC
clone size: .; D gene: .; V gene: TRBV5-1; J gene: TRBJ2-1; CDR3 protein: CASSPKLGEQFF; CDR3 DNA: TGCGCCAGCAGCCCGAAACTTGGGGAGCAGTTCTTC
clone size: .; D gene: .; V gene: TRBV19; J gene: TRBJ2-7; CDR3 protein: CASSQLYEQYF; CDR3 DNA: TGTGCCAGTAGCCAGCTCTACGAGCAGTACTTC
clone size: .; D gene: TRBD1; V gene: TRBV5-1; J gene: TRBJ1-6; CDR3 protein: CASSGTAGPNSPLHF; CDR3 DNA: TGCGCCAGCAGTGGGACAGCGGGACCTAATTCACCCCTCCACTTT
clone size: .; D gene: .; V gene: TRBV5-1; J gene: TRBJ1-6; CDR3 protein: CASSLRLRRRAVGSPLHF; CDR3 DNA: TGCGCCAGCAGCTTGAGATTGCGGCGACGGGCAGTGGGCTCACCCCTCCACTTT
clone size: .; D gene: .; V gene: TRBV9; J gene: TRBJ1-1; CDR3 protein: CASSVGVGNTEAFF; CDR3 DNA: TGTGCCAGCAGCGTAGGGGTAGGGAACACTGAAGCTTTCTTT
clone size: .; D gene: TRBD2; V gene: TRBV5-4; J gene: TRBJ2-5; CDR3 protein: CASSWGLAGETQYF; CDR3 DNA: TGTGCCAGCAGCTGGGGACTAGCAGGAGAGACCCAGTACTTC